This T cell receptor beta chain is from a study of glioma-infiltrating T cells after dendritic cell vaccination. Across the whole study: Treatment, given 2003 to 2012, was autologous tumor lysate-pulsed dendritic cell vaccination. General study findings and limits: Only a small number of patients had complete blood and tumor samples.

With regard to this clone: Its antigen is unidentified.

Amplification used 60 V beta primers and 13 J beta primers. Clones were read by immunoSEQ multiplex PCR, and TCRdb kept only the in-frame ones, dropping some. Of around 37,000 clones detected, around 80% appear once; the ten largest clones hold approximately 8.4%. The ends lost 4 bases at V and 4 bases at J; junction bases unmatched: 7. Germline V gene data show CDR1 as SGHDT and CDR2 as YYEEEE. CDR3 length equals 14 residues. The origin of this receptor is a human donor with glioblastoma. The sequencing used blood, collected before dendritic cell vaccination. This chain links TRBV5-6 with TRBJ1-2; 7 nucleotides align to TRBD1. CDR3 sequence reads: CASSQGQRGYGYTF. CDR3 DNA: TGTGCCAGCAGCCAGGGACAGCGCGGCTATGGCTACACCTTC.